The T cell receptor (beta chain) under discussion was sequenced for a study of blood T cell repertoires in COVID-19. Study-level information: PBMCs, B-cell-depleted T cells, or T cells were the source of the cDNA or gDNA that made up the material.

Participant age was about 18 to 95 years, and participants resided in roughly 25 US areas. Participants were placed into cohorts based on the clinical history they reported. Per the authors' pipeline: Amplification of reference gene primers provided the estimated nucleated cell counts. TCRdb keeps only in-frame clones here, not all; method: immunoSEQ multiplex PCR. The DNA gave D and trimming, while V, J and clone size come from that table. The table includes fewer than 300,000 clones, about 91% detected once. Deletions cut 2 bases from V and 2 bases from J, with 18 bases between. This CDR3 has 17 amino acids. The V gene's germline CDR1 is PRHDT and CDR2 FYEKMQ (reference sequence).

This chain links TRBV13 with TRBJ1-1, with D possibly being TRBD1 (6 bases). The receptor comes from a woman in her forties with acute COVID-19. Sequencing input: PBMCs or T cells enriched from blood (not recorded which). CDR3 bases: TGTGCCAGCAGCTTATCGGGGGCGGGGGTCCTTAACACTGAAGCTTTCTTT. Translating it yields CASSLSGAGVLNTEAFF.